This T cell receptor beta chain was sequenced for a study of blood T cell repertoires in COVID-19. Study context: Acute and convalescent COVID-19 samples came from the United States, Italy and Spain. PBMCs, B-cell-depleted T cells, or T cells provided the cDNA or gDNA that made up the material.

Study processing details: Using reference gene primer amplification, nucleated cell counts were estimated. Clones were read by immunoSEQ multiplex PCR, and TCRdb kept only the in-frame ones, dropping some. V, J and clone size are those of that table, while D and trimming were read from the DNA. Among about 120,000 clones listed, just over 90% were seen once. Looked up from germline, CDR1 is SGHTA and CDR2 is FQGNSA. V lost 5 bases to trimming and J lost 2 bases, with 13 bases between them. The CDR3 has 14 residues. This clone was picked up one time. Sequenced: peripheral blood. The chain has TRBV7-2 and TRBJ2-7, with D possibly being TRBD2 (5 bases). The TCR was taken from a human donor with active COVID-19. The donor label of this sample is uncertain. The CDR3 DNA reads as TGTGCCAGCAGCCATAGTACCGGGGCCTACGAGCAGTACTTC. As protein: CASSHSTGAYEQYF.